The 20 T cell receptor beta chains below come from one sample, sequenced in a study of T cells after yellow fever vaccination. Each CDR3 protein gets one entry after TCRdb re-called the 5' RACE reads with MiXCR. The sample lists hundreds of thousands of distinct CDR3 sequences, about 14% occurring once. Material: PBMCs, obtained on the day of the yellow fever booster vaccination. Receptors were obtained from a man younger than 40 who received the YFV17D yellow fever vaccine.

This clonotype was found a few times. The chain employs TRBV5-1 and TRBJ1-1; TRBD1 aligns across 8 bases. The CDR3 is 17 amino acids. CDR1 is SGHRS, CDR2 YFSETQ, per germline. V trimming: 1 base; J trimming: 1 base; junction bases outside the gene matches: 9. CDR3 sequence: CASSLPLTGASNTEAFF. As DNA, the CDR3 is TGCGCCAGCAGCTTGCCCCTGACAGGGGCTTCGAACACTGAAGCTTTCTTT.

This chain links TRBV29-1 with TRBJ1-1, with D unresolved. Per the germline V gene, CDR1 is SQVTM and CDR2 is ANQGSEA. The CDR3 covers 12 residues. Trimming pared 4 bases from V and 2 bases from J, leaving 8 bases between. The CDR3 loop reads CSVGSLNTEAFF. The CDR3 coding sequence is TGCAGCGTTGGGTCCCTCAACACTGAAGCTTTCTTT.

This clonotype was seen at least ten times. The rearrangement links TRBV12-3 or TRBV12-4 to TRBJ2-3; tentatively, D is TRBD2 (6 bases). The germline V and J ends were trimmed by 3 bases and 0 bases, with 13 bases remaining between them. CDR3 length equals 16 residues. As DNA, the CDR3 is TGTGCCAGCAGTTTCAGGTCAGGAGGGAGCACAGATACGCAGTATTTT. Its protein is CASSFRSGGSTDTQYF.

The chain recombines TRBV12-3 or TRBV12-4 with TRBJ1-6; D gene ambiguous. Trimming cost V 2 bases and J 7 bases, with 9 bases left between them. This CDR3 has 14 residues. This CDR3 reads CASSLWGKNSPLHF. The CDR3 nucleotides read TGTGCCAGCAGTTTATGGGGTAAAAATTCACCCCTCCACTTT.

This clonotype showed up just a few times. The rearrangement joins TRBV7-6 to TRBJ2-5, with 9 bases that match TRBD1. The germline V gene has CDR1 SGHVS and CDR2 FNYEAQ. The CDR3 has 17 amino acids. The V gene end was trimmed by 2 bases and the J gene end by 5 bases; junction bases not matched to a gene: 12. CDR3 amino acids: CASSLFGGTGPWETQYF. CDR3 DNA: TGTGCCAGCAGCTTATTTGGCGGGACAGGGCCATGGGAGACCCAGTACTTC.

This clonotype appeared a few times. The chain carries TRBV5-1 and TRBJ2-5; the D is unclear. The germline V gene encodes CDR1 SGHRS and CDR2 YFSETQ. The CDR3 extends over 13 amino acids. Trimming left V 4 bases short and J 4 bases short, with 11 bases between. CDR3 DNA sequence: TGCGCCAGCAGCCGAGCCCTTGCAGAGACCCAGTACTTC. This encodes CASSRALAETQYF.

This chain connects TRBV4-3 to TRBJ2-1; a possible D gene is TRBD1 (6 bases). V was pared by 4 bases and J by 14 bases, with 24 bases between. Germline V gives CDR1 LGHNA, CDR2 YSLEER. The CDR3 has 15 residues. CDR3 nucleotide sequence: TGCGCCAGCAGCCCGGACAGAGCCTCAATAGTCGGGGAGTTCTTC. This encodes CASSPDRASIVGEFF.

This clonotype was counted only a few times. This chain uses TRBV7-2 with TRBJ2-7; TRBD2 might be the D (6 bases). The germline CDR1 and CDR2 sequences are SGHTA and FQGNSA. CDR3 length: 13 residues. V dropped 5 bases and J dropped 6 bases, with 14 bases sitting between them. The CDR3: CASSLPGGGEQYF. Here the CDR3 DNA reads TGTGCCAGCAGCCTCCCCGGGGGAGGCGAGCAGTACTTC.

This clonotype was seen a few times. The J gene is TRBJ2-4, the V gene TRBV25-1; 7 nucleotides align to TRBD2. Looked up from germline, CDR1 is MGHDK and CDR2 is SYGVNS. The CDR3 contains 16 residues. V lost 3 bases, J lost 7 bases, and 12 bases stayed unmatched. The CDR3 DNA reads TGTGCCAGCAGTGACTCCGGGACTACCCATAGGAACATTCAGTACTTC. Amino acid sequence: CASSDSGTTHRNIQYF.

There are a few counts of this clonotype. This chain connects TRBV4-1 to TRBJ1-5; TRBD1 might be the D (5 bases). V was pared by 0 bases and J by 4 bases, with 10 bases between. The germline V gene encodes CDR1 MGHRA and CDR2 YSYEKL. CDR3 length: 15 residues. The CDR3 here is CASSQDGASNQPQHF. The CDR3 coding sequence is TGCGCCAGCAGCCAAGACGGGGCGAGTAATCAGCCCCAGCATTTT.

This chain joins TRBV5-5 and TRBJ1-2; 7 nucleotides match TRBD1. With 1 base clipped from V and 8 bases from J, the junction kept 5 bases outside the gene matches. The CDR3 is 13 residues long. The germline gives CDR1 SGHKS, CDR2 YYEKEE (reference sequence). The CDR3 coding sequence is TGTGCCAGCAGCTTGCCAGGGGGGGGCGGCTACACCTTC. It is translated as CASSLPGGGGYTF.

The V gene is TRBV5-1, the J gene TRBJ2-1; D might be TRBD2 (5 bases). The CDR3 runs 13 residues. CDR1 SGHRS and CDR2 YFSETQ come from the germline V gene. Trimming cost V 5 bases and J 12 bases, with 18 bases left between them. CDR3 sequence reads: CASSFEGSSGQFF. In DNA form, the CDR3 reads TGCGCCAGCAGTTTCGAGGGCAGTAGTGGGCAGTTCTTC.

This clonotype was observed a few times. V is TRBV5-1 and J is TRBJ2-1; 11 bases agree with TRBD2. This CDR3 has 17 residues. Germline V gene sequence: CDR1 SGHRS, CDR2 YFSETQ. V lost 0 bases to trimming and J lost 4 bases; unmatched junction nucleotides: 6. The CDR3 bases are TGCGCCAGCAGCTTGGCCGGGCTAGCGGGAGGATACAATGAGCAGTTCTTC. It encodes CASSLAGLAGGYNEQFF.

The CDR3 is CAKGRETQYF. CDR3 DNA sequence: TGTGCCAAGGGGCGAGAGACCCAGTACTTC. The J gene is TRBJ2-5, the V gene TRBV2, with D perhaps matching TRBD1 (5 bases). The CDR3 is 10 residues long. Germline V CDR1 and CDR2: SNHLY, FYNNEI. Trimming stripped 10 bases from V and 4 bases from J, with 7 bases between.

This chain uses TRBV7-2 with TRBJ2-1, with D possibly being TRBD1 or TRBD2 (5 bases each). The CDR3 is made up of 13 amino acids. Germline loops: CDR1 SGHTA, CDR2 FQGNSA. Trimming removed 1 base at V and 10 bases at J, with 11 bases between. In DNA, the CDR3 is TGTGCCAGCAGCTTAGTGAGGGCAGGGGAGCAGTTCTTC. Protein product: CASSLVRAGEQFF.

This clonotype was detected a few times. This chain links TRBV6-1 with TRBJ2-5, with 8 positions matching TRBD1. This CDR3 has 14 amino acids. CDR1 is MNHNS and CDR2 is SASEGT in the germline V gene. The J segment lost 5 bases and the V segment lost 5 bases, leaving 7 bases of the junction unmatched. In nucleotides, the CDR3 is TGTGCCAGCAGTCCGCAGGGGGCGCGGGAGACCCAGTACTTC. It yields the protein CASSPQGARETQYF.

The gene calls are TRBV4-3 and TRBJ2-2; TRBD2 agrees at 9 bases. This CDR3 spans 17 amino acids. Per germline, CDR1 LGHNA and CDR2 YSLEER. The V segment lost 0 bases and the J segment 5 bases; nucleotides outside the gene matches: 7. The CDR3 coding sequence is TGCGCCAGCAGCCAAGATATAGGGACTAGCAGAACCGGGGAGCTGTTTTTT. Translated, it gives CASSQDIGTSRTGELFF.

The chain carries TRBV12-3 or TRBV12-4 and TRBJ1-2, with D perhaps matching TRBD1 (5 bases). The CDR3 extends over 14 amino acids. Trimming left V 3 bases short and J 7 bases short, with 15 bases between. The CDR3 sequence: CASSFLHGAAGYTF. The CDR3 DNA is TGTGCCAGCAGTTTTTTACATGGGGCAGCTGGCTACACCTTC.

This chain links TRBV20-1 with TRBJ2-7, with D tentatively TRBD1 or TRBD2 (5 bases each). CDR3 length: 14 amino acids. Trimming pared 4 bases from V and 2 bases from J, leaving 15 bases between. From germline, CDR1 is DFQATT and CDR2 SNEGSKA (reference sequence). CDR3 residues: CSANPGRSTYEQYF. The CDR3 DNA is TGCAGTGCTAATCCGGGACGGTCAACCTACGAGCAGTACTTC.

This clonotype was observed a handful of times. CDR3 in amino acids: CSVDSRGETQYF. CDR3 DNA: TGCAGCGTTGACAGCCGAGGGGAGACCCAGTACTTC. The chain is built from TRBV29-1 and TRBJ2-5; tentative D call: TRBD2 (5 bases). CDR1 is SQVTM, CDR2 ANQGSEA, per germline. The ends were cut back, 3 bases at V and 5 bases at J, with 10 bases in the middle. The CDR3 loop spans 12 amino acids.